This TCR beta chain came from a study of OX40 agonist ivuxolimab in advanced cancers. Study information: Intravenous ivuxolimab at 0.01 to 10 mg/kg was given to patients every 2 weeks.

Worth noting for this clone: Its antigen is not known.

Baseline was the first blood sampling point, followed by cycle 4 day 1 and cycle 7 day 1. Germline V CDR1 and CDR2: SGHVS, FNYEAQ. This CDR3 has 17 residues. V was pared by 0 bases and J by 3 bases, with 8 bases of the junction left unmatched. Produced via immunoSEQ multiplex PCR; TCRdb's table is partial and in-frame only. The sample shows under 65,000 clones, 91% of them seen only once. General study findings and limits: There was clonal expansion of CD4+ and CD8+ blood T cells by week 6 at 0.1 to 3.0 mg/kg.

This clonotype was sampled from an adult with an advanced solid tumor such as melanoma, head and neck, liver or kidney cancer. The sequenced sample was CD4+ or CD8+ T cells sorted from blood, obtained in a trial of the OX40 agonist ivuxolimab. The rearrangement uses TRBV7-6 and TRBJ2-3; TRBD2 matches 8 bases. Here the CDR3 DNA reads TGTGCCAGCAGCTTAGCGGGTAGCGGGGCCGGGACAGATACGCAGTATTTT. Its translation: CASSLAGSGAGTDTQYF.